The 29 T cell receptor beta chains listed next were all sequenced from one sample in a study of shared clonotypes between healthy human individuals. Using immunoSEQ multiplex PCR, the repertoire was profiled, and TCRdb retains in-frame clones only, with some absent. The sample consists of under 750,000 clones, roughly 72% of them appearing once. The sequenced material came from memory CD4+ T cells sorted from blood. Subset of the sample: CD45RA-negative fraction. The receptors were sampled from a woman in her thirties in good health.

About this clone itself: It may be a read error: a sequence one base away is much more abundant. Other DNA sequences in the sample encode the same CDR3. The genes are TRBV11-2 and TRBJ2-7, with 7 bases matching TRBD2. With V trimmed by 5 bases and J by 4 bases, 8 bases remained unmatched. From germline, CDR1 is SGHAT and CDR2 FQNNGV. CDR3 length equals 14 residues. The CDR3: CASSPQRDSYEQYF. CDR3 DNA sequence: TGTGCCAGCAGCCCCCAGCGGGACTCTTACGAGCAGTACTTC.

The V call is TRBV4-2, the J call TRBJ1-2, with TRBD1 as a possible D gene (5 bases). CDR1 is LGHNA, CDR2 YNFKEQ, per germline. This CDR3 is built from 15 residues. V gave up 1 base and J gave up 4 bases, with 13 bases separating them. The CDR3 spells CASSQGQDGTYGYTF. The DNA of the CDR3 is TGTGCCAGCAGCCAAGGTCAGGACGGGACCTATGGCTACACCTTC.

The chain joins TRBV28 to TRBJ2-3; a possible D gene is TRBD1 (6 bases). Looked up from germline, CDR1 is MDHEN and CDR2 is SYDVKM. The CDR3 totals 15 residues. Deletions cut 6 bases from V and 2 bases from J, with 15 bases between. The CDR3 coding sequence is TGTGCCAGCAGCCTTAGAACAGGGTACACAGATACGCAGTATTTT. It yields the protein CASSLRTGYTDTQYF.

The chain recombines TRBV18 with TRBJ2-5, with 9 bases fitting TRBD1. V lost 6 bases and J lost 4; bases outside the gene matches: 9. CDR1 and CDR2 (germline): KGHSH, LQKENI. This CDR3 is 15 amino acids long. DNA of the CDR3: TGTGCCAGCTCCCCCGGACAGGGGATAGGAGAGACCCAGTACTTC. Encoded protein: CASSPGQGIGETQYF.

J is TRBJ2-2 and V is TRBV7-8, with 8 bases aligning to TRBD1. The CDR3 sequence is 16 residues long. With 5 bases clipped from V and 1 base from J, the junction kept 6 bases outside the gene matches. CDR1 and CDR2 from the germline V gene are SGHVS and FQNEAQ. CDR3 DNA sequence: TGTGCCAGCAGCCCTCGGACAGGGAGGAACACCGGGGAGCTGTTTTTT. It encodes CASSPRTGRNTGELFF.

The chain recombines TRBV11-2 with TRBJ2-3; 10 nucleotides line up with TRBD2. With 6 bases clipped from V and 0 bases from J, the junction kept 9 bases outside the gene matches. The CDR3 runs to 17 residues. Germline assignment: CDR1 SGHAT and CDR2 FQNNGV. For the CDR3, the DNA is TGTGCCAGCAGTCGTCAAGCGGGAGGGACTAGCACAGATACGCAGTATTTT. This sequence encodes CASSRQAGGTSTDTQYF. Filled out from reference TRBV11-2 and TRBJ2-3, the complete variable domain reads EAGVAQSPRYKIIEKRQSVAFWCNPISGHATLYWYQQILGQGPKLLIQFQNNGVVDDSQLPKDRFSAERLKGVDSTLKIQPAKLEDSAVYLCASSRQAGGTSTDTQYFGPGTRLTVL.

The chain uses TRBV7-9 and TRBJ2-1; D remains ambiguous. V was trimmed by 5 bases and J by 8 bases, leaving 7 bases between them. Germline V CDR1 and CDR2: SEHNR, FQNEAQ (reference sequence). The CDR3 sequence is 11 residues long. CDR3 sequence reads: CASSLEYEQFF. CDR3 in DNA: TGTGCCAGCAGCCTAGAGTATGAGCAGTTCTTC.

J is TRBJ2-1 and V is TRBV19, with D perhaps matching TRBD2 (6 bases). V was trimmed by 10 bases and J by 9 bases, leaving 37 bases between them. CDR3 length: 19 amino acids. The germline CDR1 and CDR2 sequences are LNHDA and SQIVND (reference sequence). CDR3 nucleotides: TGTGCCACCAAGGGAGGCCTTAGCCCCCAGGGCCGCGTCTTTGGTGAGCAGTTCTTC. It yields the protein CATKGGLSPQGRVFGEQFF.

V usage is TRBV5-1 and J usage is TRBJ2-7; 7 nucleotides agree with TRBD1. Trimming cost V 4 bases and J 2 bases; bases outside gene matches: 9. Germline CDR1 SGHRS, CDR2 YFSETQ. The CDR3 totals 15 residues. CDR3 amino acids: CASSPLQGLAYEQYF. In DNA form, the CDR3 reads TGCGCCAGCAGCCCGTTACAGGGGTTGGCCTACGAGCAGTACTTC.

The rearrangement links TRBV18 to TRBJ2-7, with D maybe TRBD1 (5 bases). CDR1 and CDR2 from the germline V gene are KGHSH and LQKENI. This CDR3 spans 14 amino acids. The V end was cut by 3 bases, the J end by 2 bases, with 11 bases between. The CDR3 DNA is TGTGCCAGCTCACCGCCCCGGACAACCTACGAGCAGTACTTC. Protein product: CASSPPRTTYEQYF.

This rearrangement joins TRBV11-2 to TRBJ2-7; 9 bases align to TRBD2. Germline CDR1 reads SGHAT; CDR2 reads FQNNGV. V lost 4 bases, J lost 6 bases, and 4 bases stayed unmatched. The CDR3 extends over 13 amino acids. The CDR3 here is CASSYGAGGEQYF. The CDR3 region has the DNA TGTGCCAGCAGCTACGGAGCGGGAGGCGAGCAGTACTTC.

On this clone itself: Other DNA sequences from this sample encode an identical CDR3 as well. The chain is built from TRBV28 and TRBJ1-5; the D gene is possibly TRBD1 (5 bases). V lost 3 bases and J lost 0, with 9 bases in between. CDR1 is MDHEN, CDR2 SYDVKM, per germline. The CDR3 totals 15 residues. The CDR3 DNA sequence: TGTGCCAGCAGTTTTGCAGGGACTAGCAATCAGCCCCAGCATTTT. Encoded protein: CASSFAGTSNQPQHF.

This chain joins TRBV7-9 and TRBJ2-3; perhaps TRBD2 as D (5 bases). Germline CDR1 SEHNR, CDR2 FQNEAQ (reference sequence). V lost 6 bases and J 5 bases, leaving 9 bases between the germline ends. The CDR3 runs 12 residues. The CDR3 loop is CASRQSGDTQYF. The CDR3 bases are TGTGCCAGCAGACAAAGCGGAGATACGCAGTATTTT. The full variable domain, in which reference TRBV7-9 and TRBJ2-3 provide the parts outside the CDR3, is DTGVSQNPRHKITKRGQNVTFRCDPISEHNRLYWYRQTLGQGPEFLTYFQNEAQLEKSRLLSDRFSAERPKGSFSTLEIQRTEQGDSAMYLCASRQSGDTQYFGPGTRLTVL.

This clone was recorded only once. V is TRBV7-9 and J is TRBJ2-1; D possibly corresponds to TRBD2 (5 bases). Trimming took off 3 bases at V and 0 bases at J, with 9 bases between the two ends. The CDR3 has 15 residues. From germline, CDR1 is SEHNR and CDR2 FQNEAQ (reference sequence). The CDR3 is CASSLYRGSYNEQFF. CDR3 DNA: TGTGCCAGCAGCTTGTATCGGGGCTCCTACAATGAGCAGTTCTTC.

The J gene is TRBJ1-5, the V gene TRBV18; unclear D gene. Germline CDR1 KGHSH, CDR2 LQKENI. V was shortened by 3 bases and J by 5 bases, with 8 bases between the two germline ends. There are 13 residues in the CDR3. The CDR3 spells CASSPELDQPQHF. For the CDR3, the DNA is TGTGCCAGCTCACCCGAATTAGATCAGCCCCAGCATTTT.

This chain links TRBV29-1 with TRBJ2-3; D gene unclear. In germline, CDR1 is SQVTM, CDR2 ANQGSEA. This CDR3 has 9 residues. The V end lost 6 bases, the J end lost 6 bases, and 4 bases lay between the germline ends. CDR3 DNA: TGCAGCGTGGGGGATACGCAGTATTTT. Translated: CSVGDTQYF.

The J gene is TRBJ2-1, the V gene TRBV19; 16 nucleotides agree with TRBD2. The CDR3 runs to 21 residues. The V gene's germline CDR1 is LNHDA and CDR2 SQIVND (reference sequence). With V trimmed by 2 bases and J by 10 bases, 20 bases remained unmatched. In DNA, the CDR3 is TGTGCCAGTAGTATACTACGACTAGAACCGGGACTAGCGGGAGGGCCTTGGGAGCAGTTCTTC. This gives the protein CASSILRLEPGLAGGPWEQFF.

In its sample, this clone was seen many times. CDR3 DNA: TGTGCCAGCAGTGCCCCTGGGCCCTTTTCGACGCAGTTCTTC. Protein: CASSAPGPFSTQFF. The V gene is TRBV25-1, the J gene TRBJ2-1; D remains ambiguous. CDR1 and CDR2 from the germline V gene are MGHDK and SYGVNS. The CDR3 is 14 amino acids. V was clipped by 4 bases and J by 12 bases, with 19 bases between them.

J is TRBJ2-5 and V is TRBV4-2; 14 bases map to TRBD2. The CDR3 length is 17 residues. The germline CDR1 and CDR2 sequences are LGHNA and YNFKEQ. The V segment lost 1 base and the J segment 5 bases; nucleotides outside the gene matches: 6. CDR3 DNA sequence: TGTGCCAGCAGCCAAGGAGGGACTAGCGGGAGTAGGGAGACCCAGTACTTC. It codes for CASSQGGTSGSRETQYF.

The chain is built from TRBV29-1 and TRBJ1-1, with D possibly matching TRBD1 (5 bases). V gave up 7 bases and J gave up 0 bases, with 12 bases separating them. The CDR3 length is 13 residues. The germline gives CDR1 SQVTM, CDR2 ANQGSEA. The CDR3 is CSGGDYMNTEAFF. The CDR3 DNA reads as TGCAGCGGGGGGGACTACATGAACACTGAAGCTTTCTTT.

The chain couples TRBV6-4 to TRBJ1-1, with 8 bases fitting TRBD1. This CDR3 spans 16 amino acids. CDR1 is MRHNA and CDR2 is SNTAGT in the germline V gene. The J segment lost 1 base and the V segment lost 5 bases, leaving 9 bases of the junction unmatched. CDR3 sequence (DNA): TGTGCCAGCAGTCCACAGGGGGGGCGCGGGAACACTGAAGCTTTCTTT. Amino acid sequence: CASSPQGGRGNTEAFF.

As for this clone: A much larger clone lies one base from this, so it may be a read error. The V gene is TRBV20-1, the J gene TRBJ2-1; D is unclear. CDR3 size: 11 residues. Looked up from germline, CDR1 is DFQATT and CDR2 is SNEGSKA (reference sequence). Trimming stripped 3 bases from V and 5 bases from J, with 5 bases between. CDR3: CSASENNEQFF. The DNA for the CDR3 is TGCAGTGCTAGCGAAAACAATGAGCAGTTCTTC.

The chain uses TRBV7-9 and TRBJ2-5, with D perhaps TRBD1 or TRBD2 (5 bases each). Germline CDR1 SEHNR, CDR2 FQNEAQ (reference sequence). Trimming left V 2 bases short and J 4 bases short, with 11 bases between. The CDR3 has 14 residues. CDR3 sequence: CASSLMGDRETQYF. CDR3 sequence (DNA): TGTGCCAGCAGCTTAATGGGGGATAGAGAGACCCAGTACTTC.

Only a few counts were recorded for this clone. The chain is built from TRBV9 and TRBJ2-1; D gene ambiguous. This CDR3 contains 13 residues. V was cut by 2 bases and J by 6 bases, with 9 bases left in between. Germline values: CDR1 SGDLS, CDR2 YYNGEE. The DNA of the CDR3 is TGTGCCAGCAGCGTTTCTGTAGCCAATGAGCAGTTCTTC. Translated, it gives CASSVSVANEQFF.

This chain's CDR3 is CASSRMDREGEKLFF. The CDR3 nucleotides are TGTGCCAGCAGCAGGATGGACAGGGAGGGTGAAAAACTGTTTTTT. V is TRBV5-5 and J is TRBJ1-4; 8 bases are a match to TRBD1. With 4 bases clipped from V and 7 bases from J, the junction kept 9 bases outside the gene matches. Germline values: CDR1 SGHKS, CDR2 YYEKEE (reference sequence). The CDR3 runs 15 residues.

This chain joins TRBV30 and TRBJ1-2, with 8 bases that match TRBD1. CDR3 length: 16 amino acids. The V gene end was trimmed by 2 bases and the J gene end by 1 base; junction bases not matched to a gene: 9. CDR1 is GTSNPN and CDR2 is SVGIG in the germline V gene (reference sequence). The CDR3, as DNA: TGTGCCTGGAGTACCCTTGGGACAGGCGGTAACTATGGCTACACCTTC. This encodes CAWSTLGTGGNYGYTF.

The V and J genes are TRBV27 and TRBJ2-7; 10 bases map to TRBD1. Germline V CDR1 and CDR2: MNHEY, SMNVEV (reference sequence). V shed 6 bases, J shed 2 bases, and the junction held 4 bases outside the gene matches. This CDR3 spans 14 amino acids. The CDR3: CASRTGGAPYEQYF. The CDR3 coding sequence is TGTGCCAGCAGGACAGGGGGCGCTCCCTACGAGCAGTACTTC.

This CDR3 reads CASSARGNTGELFF. The CDR3 DNA is TGTGCCAGCAGCGCCCGTGGGAACACCGGGGAGCTGTTTTTT. V is TRBV9 and J is TRBJ2-2; no clear D. The CDR3 extends over 14 amino acids. V shed 3 bases and J shed 1 base, with 7 bases lying between them. Germline V gives CDR1 SGDLS, CDR2 YYNGEE. The whole variable domain, remainder taken from reference TRBV9 and TRBJ2-2, is DSGVTQTPKHLITATGQRVTLRCSPRSGDLSVYWYQQSLDQGLQFLIQYYNGEERAKGNILERFSAQQFPDLHSELNLSSLELGDSALYFCASSARGNTGELFFGEGSRLTVL.

In its sample, this clone was seen once. CDR3 nucleotides: TGTGCCAGCAGTCTCATTGGATCTAACTATGGCTACACCTTC. It encodes CASSLIGSNYGYTF. V usage is TRBV14 and J usage is TRBJ1-2; D gene unclear. CDR1 is SGHDN, CDR2 FVKESK, per germline. Trimming stripped 6 bases from V and 0 bases from J, with 11 bases between. The CDR3 is made up of 14 amino acids.